These 8 T cell receptor beta chains were sequenced from one sample in a study of graft-versus-host responses after intestinal transplantation. Sequenced by immunoSEQ multiplex PCR; TCRdb stores in-frame clones only, minus some. Seen here are around 18,000 clones, approximately 95% observed once, and the top ten hold 0.75% to 0.95%. The starting material was PBMCs, obtained 23 days after intestinal transplant. The origin of the receptors is a human patient who received an intestinal transplant, so some T cells may come from the graft donor.

The chain's CDR3 is CASMPLTSASTDTQYF. For the CDR3, the DNA is TGTGCCAGCATGCCCCTGACTAGCGCAAGCACAGATACGCAGTATTTT. The chain is built from TRBV2 and TRBJ2-3; 8 bases align to TRBD2. The CDR3 has 16 amino acids. Trimming cost V 7 bases and J 0 bases; bases outside gene matches: 9. Germline-derived CDR1 and CDR2 are SNHLY and FYNNEI.

The rearrangement joins TRBV7-9 to TRBJ1-4, with D tentatively TRBD1 (5 bases). CDR3 length: 15 residues. Germline V lookup: CDR1 SEHNR, CDR2 FQNEAQ (reference sequence). V lost 5 bases to trimming and J lost 1 base, with 11 bases between them. CDR3 coding DNA: TGTGCCAGCAGCCTGGGCGGGGGAACTAATGAAAAACTGTTTTTT. Protein sequence: CASSLGGGTNEKLFF.

This chain uses TRBV12-5 with TRBJ2-7; D might be TRBD2 (5 bases). The CDR3 length is 12 residues. Germline assignment: CDR1 LGHNT and CDR2 FRNRAP. Between the trimmed V and J ends, which lost 7 bases and 5 bases, there was a span of 12 bases. CDR3 bases: TGTGCTAGTGCCCCGGACTGGGACGAGCAGTACTTC. It translates to CASAPDWDEQYF.

The chain joins TRBV28 to TRBJ2-2; 7 bases are a match to TRBD1. J gave up 2 bases and V 4 bases, and 4 bases lay outside the gene matches. The CDR3 has 15 amino acids. Looked up from germline, CDR1 is MDHEN and CDR2 is SYDVKM. The DNA for the CDR3 is TGTGCCAGCAGTTGGGACAGAGACAACACCGGGGAGCTGTTTTTT. Protein product: CASSWDRDNTGELFF.

The V gene is TRBV4-2, the J gene TRBJ2-5, with TRBD1 identical over 8 bases. Gene TRBJ2-7 matches the end of the DNA better, so the J call may be wrong. Germline CDR1 reads LGHNA; CDR2 reads YNFKEQ. This CDR3 is 16 amino acids long. The CDR3 loop reads CASSLETGDRSYEQYF. CDR3 nucleotides: TGTGCCAGCAGCCTCGAGACAGGGGACCGCTCCTACGAGCAGTACTTC.

V usage is TRBV7-7 and J usage is TRBJ2-5; TRBD2 might be the D (6 bases). The CDR3 loop spans 13 amino acids. Germline-derived CDR1 and CDR2 are SSHAT and FNYEAQ (reference sequence). V was clipped by 4 bases and J by 5 bases, with 11 bases between them. The CDR3 here is CASSSGRAETQYF. CDR3 bases: TGTGCCAGCAGCTCCGGGAGAGCGGAGACCCAGTACTTC. Drawing the rest from reference TRBV7-7 and TRBJ2-5, the complete variable domain is GAGVSQSPRYKVTKRGQDVTLRCDPISSHATLYWYQQALGQGPEFLTYFNYEAQPDKSGLPSDRFSAERPEGSISTLTIQRTEQRDSAMYRCASSSGRAETQYFGPGTRLLVL.

The chain recombines TRBV7-8 with TRBJ1-5; unclear D gene. The CDR3 is 14 amino acids. Trimming pared 0 bases from V and 8 bases from J, leaving 11 bases between. CDR1 and CDR2 from the germline V gene are SGHVS and FQNEAQ. CDR3 nucleotides: TGTGCCAGCAGCTTAGCAGGGCTAATAGAGCCCCAGCATTTT. The encoded protein is CASSLAGLIEPQHF.

The chain links TRBV10-3 to TRBJ2-5, with a tentative D call TRBD1 (5 bases). This CDR3 spans 13 amino acids. Trimming removed 4 bases at V and 2 bases at J, with 8 bases between. Germline-derived CDR1 and CDR2 are ENHRY and SYGVKD. CDR3 DNA sequence: TGTGCCATCAGTGTCAGGGATCAAGAGACCCAGTACTTC. Translated, it gives CAISVRDQETQYF.